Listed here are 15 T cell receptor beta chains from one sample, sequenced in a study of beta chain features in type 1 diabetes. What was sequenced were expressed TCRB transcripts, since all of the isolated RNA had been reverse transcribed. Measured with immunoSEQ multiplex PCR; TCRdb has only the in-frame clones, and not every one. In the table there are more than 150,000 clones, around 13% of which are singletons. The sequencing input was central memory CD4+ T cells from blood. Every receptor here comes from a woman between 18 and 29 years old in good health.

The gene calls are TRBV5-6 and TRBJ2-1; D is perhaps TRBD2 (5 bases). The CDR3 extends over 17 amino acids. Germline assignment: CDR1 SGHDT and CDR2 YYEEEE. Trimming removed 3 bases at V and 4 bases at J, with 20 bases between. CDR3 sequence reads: CASSWRRTNPIYNEQFF. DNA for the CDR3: TGTGCCAGCAGCTGGAGGAGGACCAATCCCATATACAATGAGCAGTTCTTC.

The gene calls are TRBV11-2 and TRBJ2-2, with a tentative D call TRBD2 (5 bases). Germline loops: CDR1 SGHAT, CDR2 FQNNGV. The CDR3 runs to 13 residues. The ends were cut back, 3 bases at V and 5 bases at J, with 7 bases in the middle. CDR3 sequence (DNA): TGTGCCAGCAGCTTTTCGGGGACCGGGGAGCTGTTTTTT. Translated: CASSFSGTGELFF.

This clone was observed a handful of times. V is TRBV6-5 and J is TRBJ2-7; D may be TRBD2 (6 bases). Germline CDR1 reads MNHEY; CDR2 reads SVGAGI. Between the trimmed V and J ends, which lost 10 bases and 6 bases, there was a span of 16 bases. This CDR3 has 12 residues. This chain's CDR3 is CATSGGASEQYF. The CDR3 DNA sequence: TGTGCCACCTCCGGGGGAGCCAGCGAGCAGTACTTC.

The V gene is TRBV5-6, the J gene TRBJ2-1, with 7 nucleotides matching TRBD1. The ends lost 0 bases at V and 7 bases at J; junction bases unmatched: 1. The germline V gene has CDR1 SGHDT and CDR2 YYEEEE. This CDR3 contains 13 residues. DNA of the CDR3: TGTGCCAGCAGCTTGGACAGGGGAAATGAGCAGTTCTTC. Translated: CASSLDRGNEQFF.

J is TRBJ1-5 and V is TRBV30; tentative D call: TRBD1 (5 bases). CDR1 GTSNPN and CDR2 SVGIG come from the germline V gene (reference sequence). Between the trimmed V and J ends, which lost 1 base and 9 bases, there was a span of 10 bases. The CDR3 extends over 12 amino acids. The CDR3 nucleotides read TGTGCCTGGAGTGGGGGCCCGGGGCCCCAGCATTTT. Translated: CAWSGGPGPQHF.

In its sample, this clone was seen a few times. CDR3 region: CSVGQGSNEQFF. CDR3 sequence (DNA): TGCAGCGTTGGTCAGGGAAGCAATGAGCAGTTCTTC. This chain links TRBV29-1 with TRBJ2-1; D possibly corresponds to TRBD1 (5 bases). CDR1 is SQVTM, CDR2 ANQGSEA, per germline. This CDR3 spans 12 amino acids. The V gene lost 4 bases and the J gene lost 6 bases, with 10 bases spanning the gap.

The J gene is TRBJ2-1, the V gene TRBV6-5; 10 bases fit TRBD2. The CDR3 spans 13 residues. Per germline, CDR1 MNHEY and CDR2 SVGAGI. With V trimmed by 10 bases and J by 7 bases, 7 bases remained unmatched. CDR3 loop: CATGSSGRNEQFF. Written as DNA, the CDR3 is TGTGCCACCGGTTCTAGCGGGAGAAATGAGCAGTTCTTC.

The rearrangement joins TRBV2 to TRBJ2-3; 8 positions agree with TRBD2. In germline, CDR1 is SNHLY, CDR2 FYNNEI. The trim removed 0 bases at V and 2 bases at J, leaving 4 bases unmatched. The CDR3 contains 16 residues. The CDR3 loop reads CASSEAVAGTTDTQYF. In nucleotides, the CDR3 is TGTGCCAGCAGTGAAGCAGTAGCGGGAACCACAGATACGCAGTATTTT.

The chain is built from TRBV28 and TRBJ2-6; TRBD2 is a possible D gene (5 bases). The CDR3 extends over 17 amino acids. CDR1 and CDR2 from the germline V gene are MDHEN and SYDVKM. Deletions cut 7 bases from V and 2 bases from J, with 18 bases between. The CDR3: CASIRTLGSAGANVLTF. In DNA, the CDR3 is TGTGCCAGCATCCGGACTCTGGGGTCAGCTGGGGCCAACGTCCTGACTTTC.

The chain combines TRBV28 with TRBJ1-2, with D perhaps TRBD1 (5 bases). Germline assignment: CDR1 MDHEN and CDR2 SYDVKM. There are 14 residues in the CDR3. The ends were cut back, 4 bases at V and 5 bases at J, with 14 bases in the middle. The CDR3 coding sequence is TGTGCCAGCAGTTCGGGGGTGAAGGTTTATGGCTACACCTTC. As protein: CASSSGVKVYGYTF.

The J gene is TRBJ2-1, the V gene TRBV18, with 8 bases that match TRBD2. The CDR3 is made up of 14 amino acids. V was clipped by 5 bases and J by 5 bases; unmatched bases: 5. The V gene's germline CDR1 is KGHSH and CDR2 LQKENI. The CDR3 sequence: CASSKRENHNEQFF. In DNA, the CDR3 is TGTGCCAGCTCAAAGCGGGAGAACCACAATGAGCAGTTCTTC.

The CDR3 DNA reads TGTGCCAGCAGCTTACAGGGACAGGTGAACACTGAAGCTTTCTTT. Translation: CASSLQGQVNTEAFF. V gene TRBV7-8 combines with J gene TRBJ1-1; TRBD1 matches 8 bases. V was clipped by 2 bases and J by 0 bases; unmatched bases: 2. This CDR3 contains 15 residues. The germline V gene has CDR1 SGHVS and CDR2 FQNEAQ.

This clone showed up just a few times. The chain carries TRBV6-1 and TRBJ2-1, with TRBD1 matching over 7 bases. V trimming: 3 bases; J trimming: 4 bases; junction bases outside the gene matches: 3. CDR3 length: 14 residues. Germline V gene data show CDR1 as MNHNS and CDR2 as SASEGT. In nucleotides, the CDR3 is TGTGCCAGCAGTGAGATCAGGGGGTACAATGAGCAGTTCTTC. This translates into CASSEIRGYNEQFF.

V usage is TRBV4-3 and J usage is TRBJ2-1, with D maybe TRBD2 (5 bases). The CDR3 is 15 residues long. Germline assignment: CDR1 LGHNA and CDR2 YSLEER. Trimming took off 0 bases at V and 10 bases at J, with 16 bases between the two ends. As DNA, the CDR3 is TGCGCCAGCAGCCAAGATCCTGTGGGAGCGCTAGAGCAGTTCTTC. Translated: CASSQDPVGALEQFF.

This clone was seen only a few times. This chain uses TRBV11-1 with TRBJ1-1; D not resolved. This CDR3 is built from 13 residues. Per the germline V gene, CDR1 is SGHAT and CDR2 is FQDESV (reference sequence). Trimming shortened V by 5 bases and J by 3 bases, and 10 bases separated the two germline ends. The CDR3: CASSQDQDTEAFF. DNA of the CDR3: TGTGCCAGCAGCCAGGATCAGGACACTGAAGCTTTCTTT. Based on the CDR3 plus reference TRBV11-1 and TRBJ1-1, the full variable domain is EAEVAQSPRYKITEKSQAVAFWCDPISGHATLYWYRQILGQGPELLVQFQDESVVDDSQLPKDRFSAERLKGVDSTLKIQPAELGDSAMYLCASSQDQDTEAFFGQGTRLTVV.